These 9 T cell receptor beta chains originate from one sample sequenced in a study of graft-versus-host responses after intestinal transplantation. Profiling relied on immunoSEQ multiplex PCR, and the TCRdb table lists in-frame clones only, not all of them. The sample yields 23,000 or so clones, about 93% seen once. The material sequenced was PBMCs, taken approximately 30 days after intestinal transplant. Receptor source: a human patient who received an intestinal transplant, so some T cells may come from the graft donor.

DNA of the CDR3: TGTGCCAGCAGCCGACTAGCGGACAATGAGCAGTTCTTC. It is translated as CASSRLADNEQFF. The chain uses TRBV14 and TRBJ2-1; 9 nucleotides line up with TRBD2. The CDR3 contains 13 residues. Germline V gene lookup returns CDR1 SGHDN and CDR2 FVKESK. Germline trimming cut 4 bases from V and 5 bases from J; bases unmatched to any gene: 0.

The chain joins TRBV19 to TRBJ2-3, with 7 bases identical to TRBD1. V lost 10 bases and J lost 2; bases outside the gene matches: 9. The V gene's germline CDR1 is LNHDA and CDR2 SQIVND (reference sequence). CDR3 length: 14 residues. As DNA, the CDR3 is TGTGCCACCACGGACAGGACTTCCACAGATACGCAGTATTTT. It translates to CATTDRTSTDTQYF.

The chain employs TRBV9 and TRBJ2-3; 7 bases fit TRBD1. This CDR3 is built from 15 residues. Trimming at V came to 2 bases and at J to 4 bases, leaving 7 bases not matched to a gene. Germline CDR1 is SGDLS and CDR2 is YYNGEE. CDR3 sequence (DNA): TGTGCCAGCAGCGTGACAGGGAGTATGGCAGATACGCAGTATTTT. It specifies CASSVTGSMADTQYF.

This sequence joins TRBV9 and TRBJ2-3; D is possibly TRBD2 (6 bases). This CDR3 contains 17 residues. V was clipped by 0 bases and J by 3 bases, with 17 bases between them. From germline, CDR1 is SGDLS and CDR2 YYNGEE. This CDR3 reads CASSVGVRGGVTDTQYF. CDR3 bases: TGTGCCAGCAGCGTAGGCGTCCGGGGAGGTGTTACAGATACGCAGTATTTT.

The chain joins TRBV27 to TRBJ1-1; weak D call: TRBD1 (6 bases). Germline V gene sequence: CDR1 MNHEY, CDR2 SMNVEV (reference sequence). The CDR3 is 15 residues long. Trimming removed 2 bases from V and 3 bases from J, with 13 bases in between. The CDR3 spells CASSLSTGWYTEAFF. The CDR3 coding sequence is TGTGCCAGCAGTTTAAGCACAGGGTGGTACACTGAAGCTTTCTTT.

The chain recombines TRBV4-3 with TRBJ2-5; D is ambiguous. Germline lookup yields CDR1 LGHNA and CDR2 YSLEER. The V end lost 0 bases, the J end lost 0 bases, and 17 bases lay between the germline ends. This CDR3 contains 18 residues. The CDR3 is CASSQESSRRLYQETQYF. The CDR3 nucleotides are TGCGCCAGCAGCCAAGAAAGTTCGAGACGGCTGTACCAAGAGACCCAGTACTTC.

The rearrangement links TRBV9 to TRBJ2-3; tentatively, D is TRBD1 or TRBD2 (5 bases each). From germline, CDR1 is SGDLS and CDR2 YYNGEE. CDR3 length: 16 amino acids. The V and J ends lost 2 bases and 4 bases respectively, with 17 bases between them. In nucleotides, the CDR3 is TGTGCCAGCAGCGTCCCTAGTGGGGGAGAAGCAGATACGCAGTATTTT. It translates to CASSVPSGGEADTQYF.

J is TRBJ1-2 and V is TRBV5-4; 10 nucleotides line up with TRBD1. The germline V gene has CDR1 SGHNT and CDR2 YYREEE (reference sequence). The CDR3 spans 16 residues. The trim removed 3 bases at V and 2 bases at J, leaving 7 bases unmatched. The CDR3 DNA follows: TGTGCCAGCAGCTCCCCCGGACAGGGGGTAAACTATGGCTACACCTTC. Protein: CASSSPGQGVNYGYTF.

V and J are TRBV19 and TRBJ2-7; TRBD1 might be the D (5 bases). CDR3 length: 13 residues. Germline V lookup: CDR1 LNHDA, CDR2 SQIVND (reference sequence). V was trimmed by 8 bases and J by 1 base, leaving 12 bases between them. The CDR3 DNA reads TGTGCCAGTGCCCTGACAGAGTCCTACGAGCAGTACTTC. It codes for CASALTESYEQYF. The full variable domain, its missing parts supplied by reference TRBV19 and TRBJ2-7, is DGGITQSPKYLFRKEGQNVTLSCEQNLNHDAMYWYRQDPGQGLRLIYYSQIVNDFQKGDIAEGYSVSREKKESFPLTVTSAQKNPTAFYLCASALTESYEQYFGPGTRLTVT.